This T cell receptor (beta chain) is drawn from a study of beta chain features in type 1 diabetes. The investigators reverse transcribed all of the isolated RNA, so they sequenced expressed TCRB transcripts. Read totals for stem cell-like memory T cell samples averaged about 1.01 million. TCRdb's table, derived via immunoSEQ multiplex PCR, lists solely in-frame clones and lacks some. The sample lists over 100,000 clones; approximately 39% were seen once. The CDR3 extends over 14 amino acids. The V end lost 3 bases, the J end lost 4 bases, and 10 bases lay between the germline ends. Germline lookup yields CDR1 MNHEY and CDR2 SMNVEV (reference sequence). Sorting of CD4+ naive, central memory, regulatory and stem cell-like memory cells was performed via CD45RO/CCR7/CD25/CD127/CD95/CD27. In all sorted populations, purity surpassed 95%. This clone came up a few times.

The sequenced material came from stem cell memory CD4+ T cells from blood. The clonotype was recovered from a woman between 18 and 29 years old in good health. The rearrangement joins TRBV27 to TRBJ1-5; tentatively, D is TRBD1 (5 bases). The CDR3 DNA reads as TGTGCCAGCAGTTTGGCGGGGGGAAATCAGCCCCAGCATTTT. Translated: CASSLAGGNQPQHF.